This entry describes one TCR beta chain. This sample stems from a study of radiation and T cells in renal cell carcinoma. Germline CDR1 reads SGHVS; CDR2 reads FNYEAQ. The V end lost 5 bases, the J end lost 7 bases, and 14 bases lay between the germline ends. This CDR3 comprises 13 residues. Time point described: blood 4 weeks post-SBRT, at nephrectomy. Described treatment: 15 Gy SBRT to primary tumor, nephrectomy 4 weeks later. Produced via immunoSEQ multiplex PCR; TCRdb's table is partial and in-frame only. Here the sample spans some 64,000 clones, about 74% being singletons. This receptor was taken from a man in his sixties with renal cell carcinoma. The sample in question was blood, obtained from a patient whose treatment included radiotherapy and nephrectomy. V is TRBV7-6 and J is TRBJ2-5; tentative D call: TRBD1 (6 bases). CDR3 bases: TGTGCCAGCAGCGGCGGACCCAGGGGGACCCAGTACTTC. Protein: CASSGGPRGTQYF.